The 24 T cell receptor beta chains below were found in one sample sequenced in a study of spatial heterogeneity in lung cancer. Time point in this sample: sample taken at primary tumor resection. From the 5' RACE reads, TCRdb called clonotypes with MiXCR, one entry per CDR3 protein. Of 39,000 or so distinct CDR3 sequences listed, 7.5% were seen once; the top ten hold 25% to 30%. The sample was PBMCs, taken at surgery. The receptors derive from a male donor with early-stage non-small cell lung cancer.

This clonotype was detected ten times or more. V gene TRBV6-5 combines with J gene TRBJ2-1, with TRBD1 matching over 8 bases. The CDR3 is 13 amino acids. The J segment lost 8 bases and the V segment lost 6 bases, leaving 6 bases of the junction unmatched. Germline V CDR1 and CDR2: MNHEY, SVGAGI. The CDR3 bases are TGTGCCAGCAGGAAGACAGGGGTAGATGAGCAGTTCTTC. It specifies CASRKTGVDEQFF.

This chain uses TRBV24-1 with TRBJ1-2; TRBD1 matches at 7 bases. Germline-derived CDR1 and CDR2 are KGHDR and SFDVKD. The CDR3 runs 13 residues. The J segment lost 3 bases and the V segment lost 7 bases, leaving 4 bases of the junction unmatched. DNA of the CDR3: TGTGCCACCAGCCTCAGGGGGTACTATGGCTACACCTTC. Its protein product is CATSLRGYYGYTF.

The chain is built from TRBV12-3 or TRBV12-4 and TRBJ2-7, with 7 nucleotides matching TRBD2. There are 18 residues in the CDR3. The V and J ends lost 7 bases and 2 bases, in that order; junction bases with no gene match: 20. As DNA, the CDR3 is TGTGCCAGCACAATAAGGCGAGGGAGCGGGGCCTTTACCTACGAGCAGTACGTC. This translates into CASTIRRGSGAFTYEQYV.

This clonotype was found many times. The rearrangement uses TRBV6-2 or TRBV6-3 and TRBJ1-5; D possibly corresponds to TRBD1 (5 bases). V lost 0 bases to trimming and J lost 7 bases, with 10 bases between them. The V gene's germline CDR1 is MNHEY and CDR2 SVGEGT. The CDR3 has 14 amino acids. The CDR3 coding sequence is TGTGCCAGCAGTTACTCCTCAGGGAGGCAGCCCCAGCATTTT. Translation: CASSYSSGRQPQHF.

This clonotype was seen many times. V gene TRBV7-3 combines with J gene TRBJ2-1; 8 nucleotides line up with TRBD2. Germline values: CDR1 SGHTA, CDR2 FQGTGA. J was trimmed by 7 bases and V by 3 bases; bases with no gene match: 8. The length of the CDR3 is 15 residues. Here the CDR3 reads CASSFLAGIGNEQFF. The CDR3 bases are TGTGCCAGCAGCTTTTTAGCGGGAATAGGAAATGAGCAGTTCTTC.

The rearrangement links TRBV30 to TRBJ2-1, with D maybe TRBD1 (5 bases). Per the germline V gene, CDR1 is GTSNPN and CDR2 is SVGIG (reference sequence). This CDR3 has 15 amino acids. V was pared by 0 bases and J by 0 bases, with 9 bases between. This chain's CDR3 is CAWSVGVYSYNEQFF. As DNA, the CDR3 is TGTGCCTGGAGTGTAGGGGTATACTCCTACAATGAGCAGTTCTTC. The whole variable domain, remainder taken from reference TRBV30 and TRBJ2-1, is SQTIHQWPATLVQPVGSPLSLECTVEGTSNPNLYWYRQAAGRGLQLLFYSVGIGQISSEVPQNLSASRPQDRQFILSSKKLLLSDSGFYLCAWSVGVYSYNEQFFGPGTRLTVL.

CDR3 coding DNA: TGTGCCAGCAGCACTGCCGAGGGGGGACAGGGGGCGAAAGACGTTTACAATGAGCAGTTCTTC. This encodes CASSTAEGGQGAKDVYNEQFF. The V call is TRBV21-1, the J call TRBJ2-1; the listed D gene, TRBD1, was not tested against the DNA. TRBV21-1 is designated a pseudogene. The CDR3 sequence is 21 residues long.

This clonotype was observed many times. This chain links TRBV11-2 with TRBJ2-7; 8 nucleotides agree with TRBD2. This CDR3 is built from 14 residues. Germline V gene lookup returns CDR1 SGHAT and CDR2 FQNNGV. V shed 6 bases and J 1 base; nucleotides not matched to a gene: 5. DNA of the CDR3: TGTGCCAGCAGGTCAACGGGAGGGTCCTACGAGCAGTACGTC. This translates into CASRSTGGSYEQYV.

This clonotype was seen repeatedly, ten times or more. The V gene is TRBV7-6, the J gene TRBJ2-7, with 11 bases aligning to TRBD1. The CDR3 extends over 14 amino acids. V lost 6 bases, J lost 3 bases, and 4 bases stayed unmatched. Germline CDR1 is SGHVS and CDR2 is FNYEAQ. The DNA for the CDR3 is TGTGCCAGCAGTCCAGGGACAGGGGGCTACGAGCAGTACTTC. Protein product: CASSPGTGGYEQYF.

This clonotype was detected ten times or more. This rearrangement joins TRBV6-6 to TRBJ1-5, with a weak D call TRBD1 (5 bases). The germline V gene encodes CDR1 MNHNY and CDR2 SVGAGI (reference sequence). V was shortened by 4 bases and J by 3 bases, with 13 bases between the two germline ends. The CDR3 runs 15 residues. This chain's CDR3 is CASSSGRPNNQPQHF. The CDR3 nucleotides read TGTGCCAGCAGTTCGGGACGGCCGAACAATCAGCCCCAGCATTTT.

This clonotype was counted many times. V usage is TRBV6-5 and J usage is TRBJ2-2, with D possibly being TRBD2 (6 bases). CDR3 size: 14 residues. Trimming stripped 7 bases from V and 0 bases from J, with 9 bases between. CDR1 is MNHEY, CDR2 SVGAGI, per germline. CDR3 amino acids: CASKASANTGELFF. DNA for the CDR3: TGTGCCAGCAAGGCTAGCGCGAACACCGGGGAGCTGTTTTTT.

This clonotype was seen many times. The V and J genes are TRBV12-3 or TRBV12-4 and TRBJ1-2, with a tentative D call TRBD1 (6 bases). V lost 5 bases and J 8 bases, leaving 15 bases between the germline ends. This CDR3 spans 13 amino acids. The CDR3 loop reads CASSLQQGDGYTF. CDR3 bases: TGTGCCAGCAGTCTTCAACAGGGTGACGGCTACACCTTC.

This clonotype has at least ten counts. The rearrangement links TRBV6-2 or TRBV6-3 to TRBJ2-7, with TRBD2 identical over 12 bases. Germline CDR1 MNHEY, CDR2 SVGEGT. The CDR3 extends over 14 amino acids. V was pared by 8 bases and J by 4 bases, with 6 bases of the junction left unmatched. Here the CDR3 DNA reads TGTGCCAGCGGTGGACTAGCGGGACTATACGAGCAGTACGTC. Translating it yields CASGGLAGLYEQYV.

This clonotype appeared many times. V usage is TRBV27 and J usage is TRBJ2-7, with 7 bases lining up with TRBD1. V shed 6 bases, J shed 2 bases, and the junction held 10 bases outside the gene matches. This CDR3 has 15 amino acids. Germline V gene data show CDR1 as MNHEY and CDR2 as SMNVEV (reference sequence). The CDR3 protein is CASRTTPGQTYEQYF. The CDR3 nucleotides are TGTGCCAGCAGGACGACTCCGGGACAGACCTACGAGCAGTACTTC.

Many counts were recorded for this clonotype. This chain joins TRBV6-5 and TRBJ2-7; possible D gene TRBD1, 6 bases. From germline, CDR1 is MNHEY and CDR2 SVGAGI. The CDR3 contains 15 residues. Trimming took 0 bases from V and 3 from J, leaving 12 bases between them. The CDR3 is CASSYSNQGHYEQYF. As DNA, the CDR3 is TGTGCCAGCAGTTACTCGAACCAGGGGCACTACGAGCAGTACTTC.

This clonotype was recorded only once. The chain links TRBV6-5 to TRBJ2-3; D call uncertain. The germline V gene encodes CDR1 MNHEY and CDR2 SVGAGI. The CDR3 contains 16 residues. With 0 bases removed from V and 0 bases from J, the gap between germline ends came to 10 bases. The DNA for the CDR3 is TGTGCCAGCAGTTACTCTAGCCGCCGTAGCACAGATACGCAGTATTTT. Its protein is CASSYSSRRSTDTQYF.

V usage is TRBV7-9 and J usage is TRBJ2-3, with D unclear. CDR3 length: 12 amino acids. Deletions cut 2 bases from V and 5 bases from J, with 5 bases between. Germline CDR1 reads SEHNR; CDR2 reads FQNEAQ (reference sequence). In DNA, the CDR3 is TGTGCCAGCAGCTTAAGAGAAGATACGCAGTATTTT. Amino acid sequence: CASSLREDTQYF.

A few counts support this clonotype. The chain's CDR3 is CASTVERGESYEQYF. CDR3 nucleotide sequence: TGTGCCAGCACCGTTGAGCGGGGGGAGTCCTACGAGCAGTACTTC. V and J are TRBV7-3 and TRBJ2-7, with 9 bases identical to TRBD2. Germline CDR1 SGHTA, CDR2 FQGTGA. V was pared by 7 bases and J by 1 base, with 8 bases of the junction left unmatched. The CDR3 sequence is 15 residues long.

This clonotype was counted ten times or more. This rearrangement joins TRBV15 to TRBJ2-5; 15 positions agree with TRBD2. CDR3 size: 19 residues. V lost 3 bases, J lost 1 base, and 9 bases stayed unmatched. Germline CDR1 LNHNV, CDR2 YYDKDF (reference sequence). CDR3 sequence (DNA): TGTGCCACCAGCAGGCCGGGACTAGCGGGAGGCCCCCTCCAAGAGACCCAGTACTTC. It specifies CATSRPGLAGGPLQETQYF.

As concerns this clonotype: It may be a read error: a sequence one base away is much more abundant. The DNA for the CDR3 is TGTGCCAGCAGCCCCCTCGGCCTAGAGGGTGAGCAGTCCTTC. This gives the protein CASSPLGLEGEQSF. The V gene is TRBV3-1, the J gene TRBJ2-1; weak D call: TRBD2 (5 bases). Germline V gives CDR1 LGHDT, CDR2 YNNKEL (reference sequence). This CDR3 contains 14 residues.

In its sample, this clonotype was seen many times. V gene TRBV12-3 or TRBV12-4 combines with J gene TRBJ2-3; 10 bases agree with TRBD2. The junction had 9 bases not matched to a gene; V was cut back by 6 bases and J by 3 bases. The CDR3 spans 16 residues. The CDR3 DNA sequence: TGTGCCAGCAGCTCCCGGAGTAGCGGGGGGACAGATACGCAGTATTTT. Residues: CASSSRSSGGTDTQYF.

This clonotype is a singleton in its sample. A much more abundant neighbour one base away suggests this may be a read error. The J gene is TRBJ2-7, the V gene TRBV6-2 or TRBV6-3, with 8 bases aligning to TRBD1. CDR1 and CDR2 (germline): MNHEY, SVGEGT. This CDR3 region has 13 residues. The junction had 4 bases not matched to a gene; V was cut back by 5 bases and J by 4 bases. The CDR3 nucleotides read TGTGCCAGCAGTCGACAGGGGTTGTACGAGCAGTACGTC. This gives the protein CASSRQGLYEQYV.

This clonotype was observed at least ten times. V is TRBV4-3 and J is TRBJ2-7; D unresolved. The CDR3 runs 16 residues. V was clipped by 0 bases and J by 0 bases, with 12 bases between them. Germline assignment: CDR1 LGHNA and CDR2 YSLEER. CDR3 amino acids: CASSQDRGRLSYEQYV. CDR3 nucleotides: TGCGCCAGCAGCCAAGATAGAGGACGCCTCTCCTACGAGCAGTACGTC.

This clonotype occurred a few times. The chain links TRBV5-1 to TRBJ1-1; D is ambiguous. The CDR3 covers 13 residues. Trimming left V 0 bases short and J 7 bases short, with 10 bases between. Looked up from germline, CDR1 is SGHRS and CDR2 is YFSETQ. CDR3 loop: CASSLAPGYEAFF. The CDR3 DNA reads TGCGCCAGCAGCTTGGCCCCGGGGTATGAAGCTTTCTTT.